This T cell receptor (beta chain) was recorded in a study of technical replicates of blood from a few donors. Germline CDR1 is SGHRS and CDR2 is YFSETQ. The CDR3 contains 15 residues. V lost 2 bases, J lost 1 base, and 12 bases lay in between. Libraries were prepared by immunoSEQ multiplex PCR; TCRdb keeps only in-frame clonotypes and omits some of them. The table records about 12,000 clones, just under 95% of them present only once. The rearrangement joins TRBV5-1 to TRBJ2-5; a possible D gene is TRBD2 (5 bases). Material for sequencing was PBMCs. The receptor comes from a human donor in good health. The CDR3 bases are TGCGCCAGCAGCTTAGGGTGGCGGGTCCAAGAGACCCAGTACTTC. Translation: CASSLGWRVQETQYF. Complete variable domain (other parts from reference TRBV5-1 and TRBJ2-5): KAGVTQTPRYLIKTRGQQVTLSCSPISGHRSVSWYQQTPGQGLQFLFEYFSETQRNKGNFPGRFSGRQFSNSRSEMNVSTLELGDSALYLCASSLGWRVQETQYFGPGTRLLVL.